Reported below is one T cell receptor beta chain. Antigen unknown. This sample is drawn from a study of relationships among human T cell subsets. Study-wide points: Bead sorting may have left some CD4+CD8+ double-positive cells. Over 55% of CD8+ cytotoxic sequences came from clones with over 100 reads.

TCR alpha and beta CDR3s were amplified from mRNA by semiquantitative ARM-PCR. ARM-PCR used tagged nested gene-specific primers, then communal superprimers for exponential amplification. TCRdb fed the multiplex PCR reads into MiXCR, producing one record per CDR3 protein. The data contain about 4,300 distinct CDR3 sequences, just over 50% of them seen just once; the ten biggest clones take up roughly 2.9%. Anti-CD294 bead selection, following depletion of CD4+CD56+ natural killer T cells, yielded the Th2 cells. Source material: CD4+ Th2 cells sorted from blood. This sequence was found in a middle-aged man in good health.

CDR3: CASSFARGFNQPQHF. The CDR3 nucleotides read TGTGCCAGCAGTTTCGCGCGGGGATTCAATCAGCCCCAGCATTTT. This rearrangement joins TRBV6-1 to TRBJ1-5; D gene uncertain. The CDR3 has 15 amino acids. Germline V gene data show CDR1 as MNHNS and CDR2 as SASEGT. V lost 5 bases and J lost 3, with 14 bases in between.